The T cell receptor (beta chain) described here comes from a study of T cells in Graves' hyperthyroidism and ophthalmopathy. Between the trimmed V and J ends, which lost 6 bases and 1 base, there was a span of 21 bases. The CDR3 has 17 residues. Using RNA transcripts as the source, TCR beta CDR3 regions were amplified. A first-round RT-PCR of the TCR CDR3 used the HTBI primer set. TCRdb ran MiXCR on the multiplex PCR reads and lists one entry per CDR3 protein. The top ten hold 30% to 35% of the sample, which has approximately 370,000 distinct CDR3 sequences, 14% to 15% seen once. This clonotype was counted ten times or more.

The chain uses TRBV12-3 or TRBV12-4 and TRBJ1-1, with D possibly matching TRBD1 (5 bases). The TCR sequence derives from a woman aged 25 to 39 with Graves' hyperthyroidism. The sequenced sample was blood. For the CDR3, the DNA is TGTGCCAGCAGCGCGTCCCGGTGGGGCCGGGGGAACACTGAAGCTTTCTTT. Translating it yields CASSASRWGRGNTEAFF.